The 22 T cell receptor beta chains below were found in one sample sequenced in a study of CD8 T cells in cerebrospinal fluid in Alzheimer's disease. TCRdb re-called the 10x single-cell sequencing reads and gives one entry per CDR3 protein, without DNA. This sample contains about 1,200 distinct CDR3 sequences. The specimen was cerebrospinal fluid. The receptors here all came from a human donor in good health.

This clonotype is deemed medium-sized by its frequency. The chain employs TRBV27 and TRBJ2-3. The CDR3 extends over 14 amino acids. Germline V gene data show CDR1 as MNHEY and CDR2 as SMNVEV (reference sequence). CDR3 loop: CASIDTASTDTQYF.

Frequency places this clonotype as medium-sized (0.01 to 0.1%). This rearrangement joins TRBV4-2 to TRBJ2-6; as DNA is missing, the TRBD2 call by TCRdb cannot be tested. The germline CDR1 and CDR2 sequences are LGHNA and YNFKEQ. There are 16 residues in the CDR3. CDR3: CASSPGRGDGANVLTF.

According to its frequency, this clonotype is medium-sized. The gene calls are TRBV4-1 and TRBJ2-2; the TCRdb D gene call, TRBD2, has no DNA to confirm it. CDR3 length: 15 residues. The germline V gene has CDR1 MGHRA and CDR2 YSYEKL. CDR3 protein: CASSSLALRTGELFF.

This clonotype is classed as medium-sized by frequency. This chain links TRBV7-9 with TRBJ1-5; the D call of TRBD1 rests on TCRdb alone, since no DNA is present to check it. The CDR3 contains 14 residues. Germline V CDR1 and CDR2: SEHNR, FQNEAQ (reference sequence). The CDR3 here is CASSLGGGNQPQHF.

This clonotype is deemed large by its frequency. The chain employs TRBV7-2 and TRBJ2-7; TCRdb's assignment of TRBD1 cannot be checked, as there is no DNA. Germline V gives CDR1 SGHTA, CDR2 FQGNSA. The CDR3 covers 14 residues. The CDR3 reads CASSLEGQVGWQYF. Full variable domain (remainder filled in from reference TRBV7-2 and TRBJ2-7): GAGVSQSPSNKVTEKGKDVELRCDPISGHTALYWYRQSLGQGLEFLIYFQGNSAPDKSGLPSDRFSAERTGGSVSTLTIQRTQQEDSAVYLCASSLEGQVGWQYFGPGTRLTVT.

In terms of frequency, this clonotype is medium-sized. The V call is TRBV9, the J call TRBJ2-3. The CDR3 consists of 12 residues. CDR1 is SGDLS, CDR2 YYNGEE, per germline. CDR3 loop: CASSVGLDTQYF.

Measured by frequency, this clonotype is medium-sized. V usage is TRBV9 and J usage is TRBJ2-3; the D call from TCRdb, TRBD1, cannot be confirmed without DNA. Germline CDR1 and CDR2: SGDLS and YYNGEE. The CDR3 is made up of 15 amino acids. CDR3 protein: CASQVPGVSTDTQYF.

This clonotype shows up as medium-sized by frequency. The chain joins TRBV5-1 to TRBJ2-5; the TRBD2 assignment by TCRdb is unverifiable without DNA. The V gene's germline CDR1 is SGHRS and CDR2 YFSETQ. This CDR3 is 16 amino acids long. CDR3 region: CASSFGEGRTSETQYF.

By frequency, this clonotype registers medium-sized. CDR3 protein: CASSTGQISEAFF. The chain links TRBV5-1 to TRBJ1-1; TCRdb reports TRBD1, a call that lacks DNA to check it against. The CDR3 has 13 amino acids. Germline-derived CDR1 and CDR2 are SGHRS and YFSETQ.

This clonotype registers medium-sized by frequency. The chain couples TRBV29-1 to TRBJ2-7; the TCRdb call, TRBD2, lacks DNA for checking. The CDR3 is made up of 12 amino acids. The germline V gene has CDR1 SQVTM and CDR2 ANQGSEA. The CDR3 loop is CSVVGGPYEQYF.

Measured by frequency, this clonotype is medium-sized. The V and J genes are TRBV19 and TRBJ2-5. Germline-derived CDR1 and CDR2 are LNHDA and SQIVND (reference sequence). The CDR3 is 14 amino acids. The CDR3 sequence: CASSTAGYQETQYF.

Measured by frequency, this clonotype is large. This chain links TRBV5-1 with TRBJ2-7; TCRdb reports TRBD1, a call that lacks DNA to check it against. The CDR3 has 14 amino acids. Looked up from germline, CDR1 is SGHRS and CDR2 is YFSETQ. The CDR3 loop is CASSFSTGTYEQYF. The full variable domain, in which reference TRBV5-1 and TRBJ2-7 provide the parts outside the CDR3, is KAGVTQTPRYLIKTRGQQVTLSCSPISGHRSVSWYQQTPGQGLQFLFEYFSETQRNKGNFPGRFSGRQFSNSRSEMNVSTLELGDSALYLCASSFSTGTYEQYFGPGTRLTVT.

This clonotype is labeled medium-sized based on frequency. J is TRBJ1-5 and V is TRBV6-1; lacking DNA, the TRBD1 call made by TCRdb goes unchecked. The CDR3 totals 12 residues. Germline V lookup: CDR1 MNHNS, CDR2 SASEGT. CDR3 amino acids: CASTGSNQPQHF.

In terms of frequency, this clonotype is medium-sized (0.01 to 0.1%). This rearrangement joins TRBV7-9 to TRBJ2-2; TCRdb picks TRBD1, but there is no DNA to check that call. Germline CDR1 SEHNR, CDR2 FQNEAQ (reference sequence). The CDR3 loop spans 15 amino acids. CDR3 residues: CASRPGTGDTGELFF.

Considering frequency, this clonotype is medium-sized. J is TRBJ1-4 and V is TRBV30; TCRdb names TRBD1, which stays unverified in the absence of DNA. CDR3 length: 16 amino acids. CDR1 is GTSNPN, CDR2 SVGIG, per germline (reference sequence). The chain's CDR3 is CAWSVRSGQGDEKLFF.

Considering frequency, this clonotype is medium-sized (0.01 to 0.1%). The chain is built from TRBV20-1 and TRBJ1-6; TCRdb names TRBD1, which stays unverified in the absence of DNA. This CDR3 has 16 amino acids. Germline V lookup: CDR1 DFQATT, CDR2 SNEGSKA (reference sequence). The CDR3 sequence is CSAHPARDSYNSPLHF.

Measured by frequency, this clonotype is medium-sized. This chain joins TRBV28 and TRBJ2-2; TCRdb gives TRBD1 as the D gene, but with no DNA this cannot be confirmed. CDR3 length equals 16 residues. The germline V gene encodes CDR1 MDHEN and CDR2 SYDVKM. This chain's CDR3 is CASSPRLGVNTGELFF.

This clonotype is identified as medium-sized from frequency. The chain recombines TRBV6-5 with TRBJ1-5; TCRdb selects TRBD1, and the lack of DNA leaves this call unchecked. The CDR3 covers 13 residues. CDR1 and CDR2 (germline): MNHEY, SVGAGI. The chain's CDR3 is CASGRQEGQPQHF.

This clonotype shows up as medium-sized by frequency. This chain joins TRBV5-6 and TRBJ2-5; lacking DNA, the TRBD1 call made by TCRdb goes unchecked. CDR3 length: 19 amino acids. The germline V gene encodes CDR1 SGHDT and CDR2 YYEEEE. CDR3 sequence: CASSSRGTRGRIVQETQYF.

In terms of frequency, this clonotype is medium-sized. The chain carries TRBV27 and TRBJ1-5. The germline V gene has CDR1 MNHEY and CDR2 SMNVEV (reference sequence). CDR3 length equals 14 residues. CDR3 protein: CASSLASSNQPQHF.

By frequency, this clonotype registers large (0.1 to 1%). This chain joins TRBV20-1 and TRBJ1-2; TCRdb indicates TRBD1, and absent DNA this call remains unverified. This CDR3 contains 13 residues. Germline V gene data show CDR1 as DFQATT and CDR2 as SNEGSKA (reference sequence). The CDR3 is CSASEGARYGYTF.

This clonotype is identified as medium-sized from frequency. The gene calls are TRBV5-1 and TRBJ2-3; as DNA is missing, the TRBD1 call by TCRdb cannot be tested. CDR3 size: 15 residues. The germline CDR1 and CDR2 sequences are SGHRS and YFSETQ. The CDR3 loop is CASSSTGYDTDTQYF.